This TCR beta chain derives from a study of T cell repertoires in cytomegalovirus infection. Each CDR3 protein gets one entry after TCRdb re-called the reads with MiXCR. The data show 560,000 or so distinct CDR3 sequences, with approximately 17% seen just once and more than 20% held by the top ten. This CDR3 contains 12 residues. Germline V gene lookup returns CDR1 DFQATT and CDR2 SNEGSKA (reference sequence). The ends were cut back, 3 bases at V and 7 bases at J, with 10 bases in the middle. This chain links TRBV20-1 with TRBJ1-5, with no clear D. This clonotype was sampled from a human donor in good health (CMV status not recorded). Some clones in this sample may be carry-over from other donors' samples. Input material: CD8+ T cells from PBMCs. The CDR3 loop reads CSASQREQPQHF. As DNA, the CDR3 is TGCAGTGCTAGTCAGCGGGAACAGCCCCAGCATTTT.